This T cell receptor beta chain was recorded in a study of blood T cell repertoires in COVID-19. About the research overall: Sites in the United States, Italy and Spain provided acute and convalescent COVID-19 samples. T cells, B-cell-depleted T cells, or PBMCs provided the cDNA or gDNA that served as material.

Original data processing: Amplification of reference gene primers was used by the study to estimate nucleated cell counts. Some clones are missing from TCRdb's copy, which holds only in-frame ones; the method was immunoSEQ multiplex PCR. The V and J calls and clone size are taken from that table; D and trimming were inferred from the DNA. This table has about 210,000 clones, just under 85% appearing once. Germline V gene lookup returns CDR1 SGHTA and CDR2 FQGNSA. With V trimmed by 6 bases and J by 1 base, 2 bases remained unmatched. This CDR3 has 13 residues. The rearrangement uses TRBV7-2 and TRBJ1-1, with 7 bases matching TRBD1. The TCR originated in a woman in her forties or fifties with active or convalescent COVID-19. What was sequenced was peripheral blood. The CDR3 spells CASRRQGNTEAFF. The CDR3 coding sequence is TGTGCCAGCAGGAGACAGGGGAACACTGAAGCTTTCTTT.